This T cell receptor beta chain emerged from a study of T cells in localized non-small cell lung cancer. The assay was immunoSEQ multiplex PCR, and TCRdb's table has in-frame clones only and misses some. The sample contains about 75,000 clones, 80% of which appear only once. With regard to this clone: Its antigen is currently unknown.

V lost 2 bases to trimming and J lost 7 bases, with 14 bases between them. The CDR3 extends over 14 amino acids. Germline loops: CDR1 MDHEN, CDR2 SYDVKM. Regarding the study as a whole: When the top 100 tumor clones were examined, a median around 50 of them also appeared in the adjacent lung, which was paired and uninvolved.

The receptor comes from a female donor of 60 years or more with stage I lung adenocarcinoma. Here the sequenced sample was peripheral blood, taken before any cancer treatment. This chain connects TRBV28 to TRBJ1-1; a possible D gene is TRBD1 (6 bases). CDR3: CASSLAGRDNEAFF. CDR3 sequence (DNA): TGTGCCAGCAGTTTAGCTGGCCGGGACAATGAAGCTTTCTTT.